These 30 T cell receptor beta chains share one sample of origin, sequenced in a study of CD8 T cells in ankylosing spondylitis. Study-level findings and limits: Ankylosing spondylitis blood appeared to be characterized by a TCR beta motif of roughly eight highly homologous variants.

These receptors' antigens are unknown. Each CDR3 protein gets one entry after TCRdb re-called the 5' RACE reads with MiXCR. The repertoire consists of about 390,000 distinct CDR3 sequences, with around 24% occurring once and the leading ten covering 16%. What was sequenced was blood, either unsorted or a sorted T cell fraction (not recorded which). These receptor sequences come from a male donor with ankylosing spondylitis.

This chain links TRBV3-1 with TRBJ1-1; possibly TRBD1 for D (6 bases). There are 15 residues in the CDR3. Germline-derived CDR1 and CDR2 are LGHDT and YNNKEL (reference sequence). Trimming pared 6 bases from V and 1 base from J, leaving 15 bases between. The CDR3 sequence: CASSHTDRANTEAFF. CDR3 sequence (DNA): TGTGCCAGCAGTCACACGGACAGAGCGAACACTGAAGCTTTCTTT.

In DNA form, the CDR3 reads TGTGCCAGCAGTTTAGGGCCCGGGATCAGCGCTGAAGCTTTCTTT. Protein: CASSLGPGISAEAFF. The chain combines TRBV12-3 or TRBV12-4 with TRBJ1-1; D gene unclear. This CDR3 spans 15 amino acids. Trimming shortened V by 1 base and J by 6 bases, and 15 bases separated the two germline ends.

The genes are TRBV6-1 and TRBJ2-1; D is undetermined. This CDR3 has 15 residues. Germline V gene sequence: CDR1 MNHNS, CDR2 SASEGT. V gave up 5 bases and J gave up 0 bases, with 11 bases separating them. DNA for the CDR3: TGTGCCAGCAGTATAGCTTGGAGCTCCTACAATGAGCAGTTCTTC. Encoded protein: CASSIAWSSYNEQFF.

Only a few counts were recorded for this clonotype. The chain uses TRBV20-1 and TRBJ2-7, with TRBD2 matching over 11 bases. V lost 6 bases and J lost 1; bases outside the gene matches: 8. CDR1 and CDR2 from the germline V gene are DFQATT and SNEGSKA (reference sequence). CDR3 length: 15 residues. CDR3 loop: CSADSGTSGSYEQYF. Written as DNA, the CDR3 is TGCAGTGCGGACAGTGGGACTAGCGGTTCCTACGAGCAGTACTTC.

This clonotype was counted many times. The V call is TRBV20-1, the J call TRBJ1-1; D call uncertain. V was pared by 3 bases and J by 1 base, with 6 bases between. The CDR3 loop spans 12 amino acids. The germline gives CDR1 DFQATT, CDR2 SNEGSKA (reference sequence). CDR3 nucleotides: TGCAGTGCTAGGTGGGGGAACACTGAAGCTTTCTTT. Its protein is CSARWGNTEAFF.

V is TRBV20-1 and J is TRBJ1-2; 7 bases align to TRBD1. The J segment lost 4 bases and the V segment lost 3 bases, leaving 26 bases of the junction unmatched. In germline, CDR1 is DFQATT, CDR2 SNEGSKA (reference sequence). CDR3 length: 20 residues. The CDR3 DNA follows: TGCAGTGCTAGCCGTATCCCCGAGGGGACAGCTCACCTGGGTAGCTATGGCTACACCTTC. Its protein product is CSASRIPEGTAHLGSYGYTF.

This clonotype was detected only once. The chain uses TRBV7-2 and TRBJ2-2; TRBD2 matches at 7 bases. CDR1 and CDR2 (germline): SGHTA, FQGNSA. The length of the CDR3 is 15 residues. With V trimmed by 5 bases and J by 7 bases, 10 bases remained unmatched. In DNA, the CDR3 is TGTGCCAGCAGCCTGGCTGGCGGGAGTGTCGGGGAGCTGTTTTTT. Protein product: CASSLAGGSVGELFF.

This chain joins TRBV18 and TRBJ2-3, with a possible D match to TRBD2 (6 bases). Trimming removed 2 bases at V and 5 bases at J, with 11 bases between. This CDR3 contains 14 residues. Germline V gene lookup returns CDR1 KGHSH and CDR2 LQKENI. The CDR3: CASSPERAGDTQYF. The CDR3, as DNA: TGTGCCAGCTCACCAGAGCGGGCGGGAGATACGCAGTATTTT.

In this sample, this clonotype turned up a few times. The V call is TRBV5-5, the J call TRBJ1-1, with D unresolved. The CDR3 contains 13 residues. Germline values: CDR1 SGHKS, CDR2 YYEKEE (reference sequence). V lost 4 bases and J lost 1, with 8 bases in between. CDR3 in amino acids: CASSGPGNTEAFF. DNA for the CDR3: TGTGCCAGCAGCGGGCCCGGGAACACTGAAGCTTTCTTT.

The chain carries TRBV5-1 and TRBJ2-1, with 13 bases aligning to TRBD2. The germline CDR1 and CDR2 sequences are SGHRS and YFSETQ. The CDR3 covers 17 residues. The J segment lost 6 bases and the V segment lost 5 bases, leaving 11 bases of the junction unmatched. CDR3 residues: CASRSGLAGFFLNEQFF. The CDR3 nucleotides are TGCGCCAGCAGGTCGGGACTAGCGGGATTCTTTCTCAATGAGCAGTTCTTC.

The V call is TRBV6-1, the J call TRBJ1-3, with 8 bases matching TRBD1. The CDR3 length is 14 residues. V dropped 6 bases and J dropped 3; count of bases not matched to a gene: 4. CDR1 and CDR2 from the germline V gene are MNHNS and SASEGT. CDR3 residues: CASRLTGVGNTIYF. CDR3 DNA: TGTGCCAGCAGGTTGACAGGGGTTGGAAACACCATATATTTT.

This clonotype was seen a handful of times. The chain is built from TRBV5-1 and TRBJ1-1, with no clear D. The CDR3 contains 15 residues. V gave up 0 bases and J gave up 4 bases, with 13 bases separating them. CDR1 is SGHRS, CDR2 YFSETQ, per germline. CDR3 sequence: CASSLGGVRGTEAFF. CDR3 coding DNA: TGCGCCAGCAGCTTGGGTGGCGTCCGGGGCACTGAAGCTTTCTTT.

This clonotype turned up a few times. This rearrangement joins TRBV21-1 to TRBJ2-1. TRBV21-1 is described as a pseudogene. This CDR3 has 12 amino acids. CDR3 sequence reads: CASSQSGDEQFF. DNA of the CDR3: TGTGCCAGCAGCCAAAGTGGGGATGAGCAGTTCTTC.

The J gene is TRBJ2-5, the V gene TRBV7-8; a weak D match, TRBD1 (5 bases). From germline, CDR1 is SGHVS and CDR2 FQNEAQ. The CDR3 has 14 residues. Trimming took off 3 bases at V and 1 base at J, with 9 bases between the two ends. The CDR3 nucleotides read TGTGCCAGCAGCTTCGTTGACAGCCAAGAGACCCAGTACTTC. Encoded protein: CASSFVDSQETQYF.

V gene TRBV7-2 combines with J gene TRBJ2-1, with D possibly matching TRBD1 (6 bases). The ends were cut back, 5 bases at V and 1 base at J, with 15 bases in the middle. The CDR3 runs 16 residues. The germline V gene has CDR1 SGHTA and CDR2 FQGNSA. The DNA of the CDR3 is TGTGCCAGCAGCCTCACTTTGGGGGCGTCCTACAATGAGCAGTTCTTC. As protein: CASSLTLGASYNEQFF.

V and J are TRBV5-6 and TRBJ1-5; D might be TRBD1 (6 bases). The CDR3 spans 15 residues. The V end was cut by 2 bases, the J end by 3 bases, with 12 bases between. Germline V gene sequence: CDR1 SGHDT, CDR2 YYEEEE. As DNA, the CDR3 is TGTGCCAGCAGCTTTACAGGGTACCTCAATCAGCCCCAGCATTTT. Its translation is CASSFTGYLNQPQHF.

The CDR3 region has the DNA TGTGCCAGCAGCAATCGACAGGGCCAGCCCTACACCTTC. Translation gives CASSNRQGQPYTF. V gene TRBV12-3 or TRBV12-4 combines with J gene TRBJ1-2, with TRBD1 matching 7 bases. The V and J ends lost 6 bases and 10 bases, in that order; junction bases with no gene match: 11. This CDR3 contains 13 residues.

The chain employs TRBV6-1 and TRBJ1-1; D not certain. CDR3 length: 12 amino acids. CDR1 and CDR2 (germline): MNHNS, SASEGT. V lost 8 bases to trimming and J lost 1 base, with 8 bases between them. The CDR3 loop reads CASARRNTEAFF. DNA of the CDR3: TGTGCCAGCGCAAGAAGGAACACTGAAGCTTTCTTT.

The genes are TRBV29-1 and TRBJ2-7; 10 bases agree with TRBD2. Germline V gene sequence: CDR1 SQVTM, CDR2 ANQGSEA. The ends lost 7 bases at V and 3 bases at J; junction bases unmatched: 6. The CDR3 is 13 amino acids. In DNA, the CDR3 is TGCAGCGCGCGACTAGCGGGCTTCTACGAGCAGTACTTC. This encodes CSARLAGFYEQYF.

This sequence joins TRBV7-8 and TRBJ2-5; D perhaps matches TRBD2 (6 bases). This CDR3 has 16 amino acids. Trimming removed 1 base at V and 2 bases at J, with 14 bases between. CDR1 SGHVS and CDR2 FQNEAQ come from the germline V gene. The CDR3 sequence: CASSLETRGAQETQYF. In nucleotides, the CDR3 is TGTGCCAGCAGCTTAGAGACTAGAGGTGCACAAGAGACCCAGTACTTC.

This clonotype was counted only a few times. V usage is TRBV5-6 and J usage is TRBJ2-2; D gene ambiguous. The V gene's germline CDR1 is SGHDT and CDR2 YYEEEE. V lost 2 bases and J lost 5, with 13 bases in between. The CDR3 is 15 amino acids. DNA for the CDR3: TGTGCCAGCAGCTTTGGTAGAGACTGGACCGGGGAGCTGTTTTTT. It translates to CASSFGRDWTGELFF.

The sample holds a few counts of this clonotype. The J gene is TRBJ1-1, the V gene TRBV10-3; D remains ambiguous. The CDR3 is 13 amino acids. The V gene lost 11 bases and the J gene lost 4 bases, with 17 bases spanning the gap. CDR1 ENHRY and CDR2 SYGVKD come from the germline V gene. The CDR3 reads CASRPGEATEAFF. The CDR3 DNA follows: TGTGCCTCAAGGCCGGGAGAGGCCACTGAAGCTTTCTTT.

This clonotype was detected a few times. V is TRBV5-1 and J is TRBJ2-7, with no clear D. The CDR3 runs 15 residues. From germline, CDR1 is SGHRS and CDR2 YFSETQ. With 0 bases removed from V and 7 bases from J, the gap between germline ends came to 17 bases. The chain's CDR3 is CASSLDLERRREQYF. Written as DNA, the CDR3 is TGCGCCAGCAGCTTGGATTTGGAGCGCCGGCGGGAGCAGTACTTC.

The chain uses TRBV7-2 and TRBJ2-5, with 10 bases matching TRBD1. Trimming took 1 base from V and 4 from J; bases not matched to a gene: 3. CDR3 length: 15 amino acids. CDR1 and CDR2 (germline): SGHTA, FQGNSA. The DNA for the CDR3 is TGTGCCAGCAGCTTAGGAAGGACAGGGGGAGAGACCCAGTACTTC. Protein sequence: CASSLGRTGGETQYF.

This clonotype showed up just a few times. The chain is built from TRBV6-2 or TRBV6-3 and TRBJ1-2; TRBD1 matches 7 bases. V was pared by 6 bases and J by 2 bases, with 3 bases of the junction left unmatched. The length of the CDR3 is 13 residues. CDR1 is MNHEY and CDR2 is SVGEGT in the germline V gene. The CDR3 protein is CASRPRGNYGYTF. The CDR3 DNA reads TGTGCCAGCAGACCCAGGGGGAACTATGGCTACACCTTC.

The V call is TRBV4-3, the J call TRBJ1-4; possible D gene TRBD1, 6 bases. The germline V and J ends were trimmed by 2 bases and 7 bases, with 17 bases remaining between them. In germline, CDR1 is LGHNA, CDR2 YSLEER. There are 16 residues in the CDR3. CDR3 loop: CASSQLGGTHGEKLFF. The CDR3 DNA reads as TGCGCCAGCAGCCAATTAGGGGGGACACACGGTGAAAAACTGTTTTTT.

The chain joins TRBV18 to TRBJ2-7; 7 nucleotides line up with TRBD2. Germline-derived CDR1 and CDR2 are KGHSH and LQKENI. The CDR3 length is 15 residues. With 2 bases clipped from V and 4 bases from J, the junction kept 8 bases outside the gene matches. The DNA for the CDR3 is TGTGCCAGCTCACCATCGAGGGAGGGACTATACGAGCAGTACTTC. It yields the protein CASSPSREGLYEQYF.

The chain joins TRBV7-9 to TRBJ2-1, with 10 nucleotides matching TRBD2. Germline CDR1 and CDR2: SEHNR and FQNEAQ (reference sequence). The CDR3 runs to 15 residues. V shed 4 bases and J 9 bases; nucleotides not matched to a gene: 9. CDR3 nucleotide sequence: TGTGCCAGCAGCTCAAGGAGCGGGAGGGCATTTGAGCAGTTCTTC. It translates to CASSSRSGRAFEQFF.

In its sample, this clonotype was seen a few times. J is TRBJ2-1 and V is TRBV6-1, with a weak D call TRBD2 (6 bases). Germline loops: CDR1 MNHNS, CDR2 SASEGT. The CDR3 runs to 15 residues. Between the trimmed V and J ends, which lost 1 base and 0 bases, there was a span of 7 bases. CDR3 sequence (DNA): TGTGCCAGCAGTGAAGTGGAGGGCTCCTACAATGAGCAGTTCTTC. Protein product: CASSEVEGSYNEQFF.

This chain uses TRBV5-1 with TRBJ1-1, with unresolved D. Germline CDR1 reads SGHRS; CDR2 reads YFSETQ. This CDR3 is built from 16 residues. V lost 0 bases and J 4 bases, leaving 16 bases between the germline ends. CDR3 bases: TGCGCCAGCAGCTTGGACGGACGCCTTTTGGGCACTGAAGCTTTCTTT. This gives the protein CASSLDGRLLGTEAFF. The entire variable domain, with the rest obtained from reference TRBV5-1 and TRBJ1-1, is as follows: KAGVTQTPRYLIKTRGQQVTLSCSPISGHRSVSWYQQTPGQGLQFLFEYFSETQRNKGNFPGRFSGRQFSNSRSEMNVSTLELGDSALYLCASSLDGRLLGTEAFFGQGTRLTVV.